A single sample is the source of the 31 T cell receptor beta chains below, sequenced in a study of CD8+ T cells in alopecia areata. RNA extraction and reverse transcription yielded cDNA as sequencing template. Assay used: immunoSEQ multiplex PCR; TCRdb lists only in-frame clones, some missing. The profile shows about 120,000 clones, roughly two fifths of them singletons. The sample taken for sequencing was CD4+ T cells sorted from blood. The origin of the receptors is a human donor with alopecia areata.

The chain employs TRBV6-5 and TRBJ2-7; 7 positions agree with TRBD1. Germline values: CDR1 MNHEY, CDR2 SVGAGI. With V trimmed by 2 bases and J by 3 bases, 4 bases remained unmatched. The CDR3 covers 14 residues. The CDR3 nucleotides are TGTGCCAGCAGTTACGGTACAGGGGACTACGAGCAGTACTTC. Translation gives CASSYGTGDYEQYF.

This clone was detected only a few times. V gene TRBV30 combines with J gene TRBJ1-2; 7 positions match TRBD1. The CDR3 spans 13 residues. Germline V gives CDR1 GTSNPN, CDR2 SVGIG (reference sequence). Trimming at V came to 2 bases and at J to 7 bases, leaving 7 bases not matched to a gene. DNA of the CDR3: TGTGCCTGGAGTCGGGCAGACAGGGCTGGCTACACCTTC. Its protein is CAWSRADRAGYTF. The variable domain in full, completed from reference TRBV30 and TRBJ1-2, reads SQTIHQWPATLVQPVGSPLSLECTVEGTSNPNLYWYRQAAGRGLQLLFYSVGIGQISSEVPQNLSASRPQDRQFILSSKKLLLSDSGFYLCAWSRADRAGYTFGSGTRLTVV.

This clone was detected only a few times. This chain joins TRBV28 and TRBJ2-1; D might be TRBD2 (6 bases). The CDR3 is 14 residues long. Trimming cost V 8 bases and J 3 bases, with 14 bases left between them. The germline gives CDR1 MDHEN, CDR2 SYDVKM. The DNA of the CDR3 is TGTGCCAGCGCGGGCGCGGGGTTCTACAATGAGCAGTTCTTC. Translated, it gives CASAGAGFYNEQFF. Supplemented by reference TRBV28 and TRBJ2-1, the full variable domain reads DVKVTQSSRYLVKRTGEKVFLECVQDMDHENMFWYRQDPGLGLRLIYFSYDVKMKEKGDIPEGYSVSREKKERFSLILESASTNQTSMYLCASAGAGFYNEQFFGPGTRLTVL.

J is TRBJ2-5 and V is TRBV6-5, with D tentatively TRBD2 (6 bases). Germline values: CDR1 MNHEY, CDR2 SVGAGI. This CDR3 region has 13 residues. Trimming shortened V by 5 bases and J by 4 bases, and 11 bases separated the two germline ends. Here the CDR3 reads CASSVYGRETQYF. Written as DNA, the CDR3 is TGTGCCAGCAGTGTTTACGGGAGAGAGACCCAGTACTTC.

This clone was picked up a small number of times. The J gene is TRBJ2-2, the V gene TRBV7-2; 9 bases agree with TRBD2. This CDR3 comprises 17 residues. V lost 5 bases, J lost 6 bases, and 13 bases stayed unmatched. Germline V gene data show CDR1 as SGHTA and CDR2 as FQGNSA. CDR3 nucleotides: TGTGCCAGCAGCCGAGAGTCGACTAGCGGCTTTGCCGGGGAGCTGTTTTTT. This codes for CASSRESTSGFAGELFF.

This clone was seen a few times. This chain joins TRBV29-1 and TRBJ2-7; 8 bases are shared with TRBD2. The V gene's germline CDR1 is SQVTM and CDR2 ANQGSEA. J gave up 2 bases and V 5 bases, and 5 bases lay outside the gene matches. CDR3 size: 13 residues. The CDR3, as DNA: TGCAGCGTTACCGGGACTAGACCCTACGAGCAGTACTTC. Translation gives CSVTGTRPYEQYF.

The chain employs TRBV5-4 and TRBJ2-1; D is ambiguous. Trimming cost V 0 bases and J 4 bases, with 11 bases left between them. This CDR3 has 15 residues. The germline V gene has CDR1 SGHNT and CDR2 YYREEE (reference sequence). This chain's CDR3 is CASSLDRLVYNEQFF. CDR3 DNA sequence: TGTGCCAGCAGCTTGGATCGACTGGTTTACAATGAGCAGTTCTTC. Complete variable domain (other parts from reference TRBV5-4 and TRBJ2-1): ETGVTQSPTHLIKTRGQQVTLRCSSQSGHNTVSWYQQALGQGPQFIFQYYREEENGRGNFPPRFSGLQFPNYSSELNVNALELDDSALYLCASSLDRLVYNEQFFGPGTRLTVL.

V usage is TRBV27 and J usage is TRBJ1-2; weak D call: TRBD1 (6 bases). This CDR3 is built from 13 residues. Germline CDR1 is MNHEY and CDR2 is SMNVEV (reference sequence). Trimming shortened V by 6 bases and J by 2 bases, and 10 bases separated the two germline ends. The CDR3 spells CASSDGQNYGYTF. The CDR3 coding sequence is TGTGCCAGCAGCGACGGACAGAACTATGGCTACACCTTC.

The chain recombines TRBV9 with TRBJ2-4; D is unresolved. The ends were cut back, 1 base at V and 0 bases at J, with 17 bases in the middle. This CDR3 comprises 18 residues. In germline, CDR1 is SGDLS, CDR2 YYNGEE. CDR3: CASSVRALDPSAKNIQYF. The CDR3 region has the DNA TGTGCCAGCAGCGTACGGGCATTGGATCCCTCAGCCAAAAACATTCAGTACTTC.

CDR3 in DNA: TGTGCCAGCTCACCACCCCCCGGTCAGTTGAACACTGAAGCTTTCTTT. Translating gives CASSPPPGQLNTEAFF. The V and J genes are TRBV18 and TRBJ1-1; no clear D gene. This CDR3 spans 16 amino acids. Trimming pared 0 bases from V and 0 bases from J, leaving 11 bases between. Germline assignment: CDR1 KGHSH and CDR2 LQKENI. The entire variable domain, with the rest obtained from reference TRBV18 and TRBJ1-1, is as follows: NAGVMQNPRHLVRRRGQEARLRCSPMKGHSHVYWYRQLPEEGLKFMVYLQKENIIDESGMPKERFSAEFPKEGPSILRIQQVVRGDSAAYFCASSPPPGQLNTEAFFGQGTRLTVV.

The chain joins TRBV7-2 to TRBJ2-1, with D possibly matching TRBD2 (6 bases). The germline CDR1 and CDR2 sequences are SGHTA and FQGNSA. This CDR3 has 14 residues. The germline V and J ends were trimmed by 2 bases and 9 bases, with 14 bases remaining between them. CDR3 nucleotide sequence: TGTGCCAGCAGCTTAATGAGACTAGGGGTTGAGCAGTTCTTC. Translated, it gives CASSLMRLGVEQFF.

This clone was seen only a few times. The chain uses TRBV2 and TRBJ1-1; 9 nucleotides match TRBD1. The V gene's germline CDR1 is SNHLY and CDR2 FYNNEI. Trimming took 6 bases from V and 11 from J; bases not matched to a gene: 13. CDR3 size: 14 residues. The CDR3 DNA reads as TGTGCCAGCAGGGAAACAGGGGGCGGGCGAGAGGCTTTCTTT. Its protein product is CASRETGGGREAFF.

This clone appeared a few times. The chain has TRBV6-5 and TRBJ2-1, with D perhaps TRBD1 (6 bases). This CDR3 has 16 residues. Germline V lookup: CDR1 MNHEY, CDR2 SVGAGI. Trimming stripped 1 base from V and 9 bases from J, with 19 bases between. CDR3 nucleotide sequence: TGTGCCAGCAGTTACTTCGTAATACCTGGGGGCAGTGAGCAGTTCTTC. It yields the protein CASSYFVIPGGSEQFF.

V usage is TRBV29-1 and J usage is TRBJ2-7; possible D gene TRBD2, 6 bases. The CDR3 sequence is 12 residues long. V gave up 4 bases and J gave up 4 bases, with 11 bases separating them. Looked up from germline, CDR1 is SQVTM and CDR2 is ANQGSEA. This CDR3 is CSVGLEGYEQYF. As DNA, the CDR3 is TGCAGCGTTGGACTAGAGGGGTACGAGCAGTACTTC.

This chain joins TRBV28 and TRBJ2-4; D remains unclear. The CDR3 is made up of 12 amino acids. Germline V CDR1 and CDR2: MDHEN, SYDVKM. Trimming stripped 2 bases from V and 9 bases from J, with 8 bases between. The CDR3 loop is CASSLGYGIQYF. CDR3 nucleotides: TGTGCCAGCAGTTTAGGTTATGGCATTCAGTACTTC.

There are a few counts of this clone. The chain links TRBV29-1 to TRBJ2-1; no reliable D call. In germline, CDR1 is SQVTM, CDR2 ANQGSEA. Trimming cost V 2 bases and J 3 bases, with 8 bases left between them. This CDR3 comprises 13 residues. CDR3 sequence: CSVESSVYNEQFF. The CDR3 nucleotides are TGCAGCGTTGAATCGAGCGTCTACAATGAGCAGTTCTTC.

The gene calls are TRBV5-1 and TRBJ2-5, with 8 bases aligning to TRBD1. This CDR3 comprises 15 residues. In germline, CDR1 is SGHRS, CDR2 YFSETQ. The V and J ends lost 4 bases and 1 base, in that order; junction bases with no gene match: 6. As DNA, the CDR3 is TGCGCCAGCAGCCCGGGACAGGTGGTCCAAGAGACCCAGTACTTC. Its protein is CASSPGQVVQETQYF.

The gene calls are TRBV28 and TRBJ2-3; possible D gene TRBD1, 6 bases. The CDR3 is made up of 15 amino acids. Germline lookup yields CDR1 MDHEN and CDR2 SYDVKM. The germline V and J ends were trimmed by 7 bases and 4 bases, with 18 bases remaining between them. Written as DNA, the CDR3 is TGTGCCAGCATCCCAGGGGCTAGACGGGCAGATACGCAGTATTTT. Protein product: CASIPGARRADTQYF.

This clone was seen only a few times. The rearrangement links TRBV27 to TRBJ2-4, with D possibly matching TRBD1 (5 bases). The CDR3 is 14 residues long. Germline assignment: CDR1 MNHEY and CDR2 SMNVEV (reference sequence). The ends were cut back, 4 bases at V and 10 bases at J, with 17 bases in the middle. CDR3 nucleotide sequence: TGTGCCAGCAGTTACAGGACCTCCCGGCGGATTCAGTACTTC. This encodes CASSYRTSRRIQYF.

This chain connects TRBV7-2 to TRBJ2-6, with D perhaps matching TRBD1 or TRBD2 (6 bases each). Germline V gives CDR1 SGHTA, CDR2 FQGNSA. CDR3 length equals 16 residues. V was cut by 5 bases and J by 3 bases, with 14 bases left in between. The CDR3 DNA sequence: TGTGCCAGCAGCGGGGGCCAAGCGGGTGGGGCCAACGTCCTGACTTTC. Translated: CASSGGQAGGANVLTF.

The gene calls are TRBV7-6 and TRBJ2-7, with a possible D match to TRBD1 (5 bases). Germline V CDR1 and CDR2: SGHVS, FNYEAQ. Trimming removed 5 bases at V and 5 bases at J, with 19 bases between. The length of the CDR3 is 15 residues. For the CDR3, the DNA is TGTGCCAGCAGCCCGAGGCTGACAGCCAGGGACGAGCAGTACTTC. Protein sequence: CASSPRLTARDEQYF.

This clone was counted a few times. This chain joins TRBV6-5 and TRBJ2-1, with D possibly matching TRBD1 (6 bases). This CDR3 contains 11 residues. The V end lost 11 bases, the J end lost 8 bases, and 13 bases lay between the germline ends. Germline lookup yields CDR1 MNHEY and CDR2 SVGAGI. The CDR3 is CASGKGDEQFF. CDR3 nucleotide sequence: TGTGCCTCAGGGAAGGGGGATGAGCAGTTCTTC.

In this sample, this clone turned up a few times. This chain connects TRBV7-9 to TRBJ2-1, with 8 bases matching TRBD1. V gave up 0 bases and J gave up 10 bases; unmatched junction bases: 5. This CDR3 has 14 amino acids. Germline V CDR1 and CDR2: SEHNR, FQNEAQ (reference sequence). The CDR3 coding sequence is TGTGCCAGCAGCTTAGCGCGGCAGGGGGCCGAGCAGTTCTTC. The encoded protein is CASSLARQGAEQFF.

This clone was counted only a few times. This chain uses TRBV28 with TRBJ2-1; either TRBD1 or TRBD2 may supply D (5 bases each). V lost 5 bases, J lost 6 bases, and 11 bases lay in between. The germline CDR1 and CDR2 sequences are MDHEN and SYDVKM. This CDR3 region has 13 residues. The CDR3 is CASSPRDANEQFF. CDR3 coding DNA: TGTGCCAGCAGTCCACGGGACGCCAATGAGCAGTTCTTC.

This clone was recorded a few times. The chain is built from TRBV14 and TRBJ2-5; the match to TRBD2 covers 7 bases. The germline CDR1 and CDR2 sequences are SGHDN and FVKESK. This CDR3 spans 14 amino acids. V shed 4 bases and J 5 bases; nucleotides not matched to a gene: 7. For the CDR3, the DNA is TGTGCCAGCAGCCCGGGACTACGTATTGAGACCCAGTACTTC. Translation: CASSPGLRIETQYF. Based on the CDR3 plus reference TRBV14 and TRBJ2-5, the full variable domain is EAGVTQFPSHSVIEKGQTVTLRCDPISGHDNLYWYRRVMGKEIKFLLHFVKESKQDESGMPNNRFLAERTGGTYSTLKVQPAELEDSGVYFCASSPGLRIETQYFGPGTRLLVL.

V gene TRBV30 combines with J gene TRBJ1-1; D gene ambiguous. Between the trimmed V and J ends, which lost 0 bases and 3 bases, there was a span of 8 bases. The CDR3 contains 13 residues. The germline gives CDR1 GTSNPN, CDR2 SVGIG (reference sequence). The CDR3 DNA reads TGTGCCTGGAGTGTGAGGGCGGACACTGAAGCTTTCTTT. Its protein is CAWSVRADTEAFF.

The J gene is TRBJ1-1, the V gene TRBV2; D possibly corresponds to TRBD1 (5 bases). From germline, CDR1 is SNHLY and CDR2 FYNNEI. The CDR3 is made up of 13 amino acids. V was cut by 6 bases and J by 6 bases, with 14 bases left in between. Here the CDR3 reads CASRPIRDAEAFF. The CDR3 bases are TGTGCCAGCAGACCAATCCGGGACGCTGAAGCTTTCTTT.

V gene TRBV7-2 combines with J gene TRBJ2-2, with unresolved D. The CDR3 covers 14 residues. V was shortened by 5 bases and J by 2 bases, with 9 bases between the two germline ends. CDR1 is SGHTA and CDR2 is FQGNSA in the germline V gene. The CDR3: CASSRAYNTGELFF. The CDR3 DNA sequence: TGTGCCAGCAGCAGAGCGTATAACACCGGGGAGCTGTTTTTT.

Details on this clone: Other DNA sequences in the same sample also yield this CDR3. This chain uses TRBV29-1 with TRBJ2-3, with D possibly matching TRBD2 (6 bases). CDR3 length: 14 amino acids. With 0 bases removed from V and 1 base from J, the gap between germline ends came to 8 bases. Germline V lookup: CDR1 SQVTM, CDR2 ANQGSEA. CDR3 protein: CSVEDWGGTDTQYF. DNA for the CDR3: TGCAGCGTTGAAGACTGGGGGGGCACAGATACGCAGTATTTT.

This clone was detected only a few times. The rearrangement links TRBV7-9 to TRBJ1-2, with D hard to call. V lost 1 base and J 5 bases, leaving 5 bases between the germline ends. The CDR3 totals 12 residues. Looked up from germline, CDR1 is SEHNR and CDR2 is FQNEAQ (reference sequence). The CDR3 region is CASSLEPYGYTF. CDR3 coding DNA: TGTGCCAGCAGCTTAGAACCTTATGGCTACACCTTC.

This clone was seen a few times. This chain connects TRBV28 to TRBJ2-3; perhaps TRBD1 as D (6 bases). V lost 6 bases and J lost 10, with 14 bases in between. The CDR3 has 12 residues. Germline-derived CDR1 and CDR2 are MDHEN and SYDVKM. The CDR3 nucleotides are TGTGCCAGCAGCCCTAGACAGGTCGCGCAGTATTTT. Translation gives CASSPRQVAQYF.